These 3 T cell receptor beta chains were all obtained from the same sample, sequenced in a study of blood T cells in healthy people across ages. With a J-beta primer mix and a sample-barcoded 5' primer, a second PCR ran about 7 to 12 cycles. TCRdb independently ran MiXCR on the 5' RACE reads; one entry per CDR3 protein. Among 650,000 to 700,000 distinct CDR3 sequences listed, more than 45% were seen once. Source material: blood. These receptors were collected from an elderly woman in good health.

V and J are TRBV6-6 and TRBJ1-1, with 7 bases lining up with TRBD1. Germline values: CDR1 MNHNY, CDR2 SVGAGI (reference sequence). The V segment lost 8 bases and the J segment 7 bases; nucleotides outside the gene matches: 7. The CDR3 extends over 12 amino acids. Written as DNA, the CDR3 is TGTGCCAGCGACCCACAGGGGTTTGAAGCTTTCTTT. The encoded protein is CASDPQGFEAFF.

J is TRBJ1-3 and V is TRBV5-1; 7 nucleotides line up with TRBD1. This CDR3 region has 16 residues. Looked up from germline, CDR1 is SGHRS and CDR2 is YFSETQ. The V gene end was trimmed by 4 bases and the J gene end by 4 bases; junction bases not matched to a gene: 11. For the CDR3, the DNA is TGCGCCAGCAGCCAGCTGAGACAGGGATCCGGAAACACCATATATTTT. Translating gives CASSQLRQGSGNTIYF.

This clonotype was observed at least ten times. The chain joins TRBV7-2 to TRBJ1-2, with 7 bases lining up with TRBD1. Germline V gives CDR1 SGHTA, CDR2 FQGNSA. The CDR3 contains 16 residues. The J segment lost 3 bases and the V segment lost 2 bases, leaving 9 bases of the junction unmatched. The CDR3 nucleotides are TGTGCCAGCAGCTTATCCAGACAGGGAGCGGACTATGGCTACACCTTC. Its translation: CASSLSRQGADYGYTF.